This T cell receptor beta chain originates from a study of cytomegalovirus exposure and HLA in healthy donors. Turning to the study itself: An earlier analysis found some 100 million unique TCR beta sequences from around 180 million T cells. Study outcomes and limitations: It has been reported that TCR beta sequences accurately predicted the HLA-A and HLA-B alleles of most subjects. It emerged from a later analysis that several of the most significant clusters appeared to be linked to common viral pathogens.

There are 13 residues in the CDR3. In germline, CDR1 is SGHNT, CDR2 YYREEE (reference sequence). V lost 9 bases to trimming and J lost 5 bases, with 16 bases between them. It was with 60 Vbeta and 13 Jbeta primers that the PCR ran. Profiled with immunoSEQ multiplex PCR; TCRdb holds only in-frame clones, not every one. The profile covers some 140,000 clones, with 70% to 85% appearing a single time and approximately 10% taken by the ten largest. Comment on this clone: The antigen is not known.

What was sequenced was PBMCs. The chain combines TRBV5-4 with TRBJ2-3; D is possibly TRBD1 (6 bases). The receptor comes from a woman in her forties or fifties in good health and CMV-seropositive. The DNA for the CDR3 is TGTGCCACTGGCAACCTAGGGGGAGATACGCAGTATTTT. Protein product: CATGNLGGDTQYF.